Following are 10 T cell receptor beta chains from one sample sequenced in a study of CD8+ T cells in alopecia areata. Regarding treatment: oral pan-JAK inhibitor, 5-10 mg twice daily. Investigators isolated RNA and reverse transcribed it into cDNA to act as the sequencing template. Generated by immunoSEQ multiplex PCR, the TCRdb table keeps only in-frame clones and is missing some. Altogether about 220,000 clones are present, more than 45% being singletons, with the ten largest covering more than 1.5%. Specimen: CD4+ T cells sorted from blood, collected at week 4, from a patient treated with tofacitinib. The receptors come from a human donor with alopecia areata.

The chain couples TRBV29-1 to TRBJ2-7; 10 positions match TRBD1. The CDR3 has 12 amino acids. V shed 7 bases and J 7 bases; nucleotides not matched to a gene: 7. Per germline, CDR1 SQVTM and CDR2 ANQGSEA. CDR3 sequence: CSARQGAWEQYF. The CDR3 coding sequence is TGCAGCGCCCGACAGGGGGCGTGGGAGCAGTACTTC.

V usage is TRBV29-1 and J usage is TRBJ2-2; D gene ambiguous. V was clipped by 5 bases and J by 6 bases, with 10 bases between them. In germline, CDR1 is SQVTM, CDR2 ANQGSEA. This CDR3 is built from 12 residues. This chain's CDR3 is CSVNSLPGELFF. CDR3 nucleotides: TGCAGCGTTAACAGCCTTCCCGGGGAGCTGTTTTTT.

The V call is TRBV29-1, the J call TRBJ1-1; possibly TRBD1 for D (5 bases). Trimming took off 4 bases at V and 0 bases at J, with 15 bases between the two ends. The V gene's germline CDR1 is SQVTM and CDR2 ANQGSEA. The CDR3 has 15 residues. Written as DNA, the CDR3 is TGCAGCGTTGCCCGTGGGGGGGGTATGAACACTGAAGCTTTCTTT. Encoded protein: CSVARGGGMNTEAFF.

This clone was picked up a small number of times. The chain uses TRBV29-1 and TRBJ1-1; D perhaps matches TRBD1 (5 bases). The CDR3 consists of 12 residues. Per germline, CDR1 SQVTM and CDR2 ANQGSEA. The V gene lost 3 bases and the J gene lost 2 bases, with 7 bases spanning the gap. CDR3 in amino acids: CSVDRDNTEAFF. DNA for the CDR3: TGCAGCGTTGACAGGGATAACACTGAAGCTTTCTTT. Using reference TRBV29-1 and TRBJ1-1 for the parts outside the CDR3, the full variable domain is SAVISQKPSRDICQRGTSLTIQCQVDSQVTMMFWYRQQPGQSLTLIATANQGSEATYESGFVIDKFPISRPNLTFSTLTVSNMSPEDSSIYLCSVDRDNTEAFFGQGTRLTVV.

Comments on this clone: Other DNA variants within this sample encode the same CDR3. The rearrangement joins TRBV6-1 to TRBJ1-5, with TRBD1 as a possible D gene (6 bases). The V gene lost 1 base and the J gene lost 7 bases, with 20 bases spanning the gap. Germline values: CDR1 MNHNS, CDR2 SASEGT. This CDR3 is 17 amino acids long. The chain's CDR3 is CASSEGRGGAMGQPQHF. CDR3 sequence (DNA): TGTGCCAGCAGTGAAGGTCGGGGGGGGGCTATGGGCCAGCCCCAGCATTTT.

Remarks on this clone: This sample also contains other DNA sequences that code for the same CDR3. The CDR3 here is CAWSPDRGYGYTF. In DNA form, the CDR3 reads TGTGCCTGGAGCCCTGACAGGGGGTATGGCTACACCTTC. The gene calls are TRBV30 and TRBJ1-2, with 9 nucleotides matching TRBD1. This CDR3 has 13 residues. The V gene's germline CDR1 is GTSNPN and CDR2 SVGIG (reference sequence). Trimming took 3 bases from V and 5 from J; bases not matched to a gene: 4.

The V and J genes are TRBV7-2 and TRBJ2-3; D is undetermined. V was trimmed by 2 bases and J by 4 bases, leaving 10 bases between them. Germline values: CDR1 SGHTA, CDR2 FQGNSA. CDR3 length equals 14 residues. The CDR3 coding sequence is TGTGCCAGCAGCTTATCTGGGTTCCCAGATACGCAGTATTTT. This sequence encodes CASSLSGFPDTQYF.

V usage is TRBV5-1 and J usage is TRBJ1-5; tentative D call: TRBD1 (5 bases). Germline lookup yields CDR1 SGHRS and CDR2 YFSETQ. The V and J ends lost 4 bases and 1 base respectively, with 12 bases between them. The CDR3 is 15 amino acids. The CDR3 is CASSPGPPSNQPQHF. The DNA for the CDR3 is TGCGCCAGCAGCCCGGGACCTCCGAGCAATCAGCCCCAGCATTTT.

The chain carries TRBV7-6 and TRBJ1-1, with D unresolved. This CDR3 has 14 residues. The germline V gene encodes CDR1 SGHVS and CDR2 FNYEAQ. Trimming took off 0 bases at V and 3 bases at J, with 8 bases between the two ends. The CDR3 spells CASSLAGRDTEAFF. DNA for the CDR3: TGTGCCAGCAGCTTAGCAGGGAGGGACACTGAAGCTTTCTTT.

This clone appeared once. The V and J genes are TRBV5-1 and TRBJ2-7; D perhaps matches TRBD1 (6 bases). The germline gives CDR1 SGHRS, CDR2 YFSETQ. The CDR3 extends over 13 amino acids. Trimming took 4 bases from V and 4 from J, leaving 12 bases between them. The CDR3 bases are TGCGCCAGCAGCCCTGACGGGACATACGAGCAGTACTTC. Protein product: CASSPDGTYEQYF. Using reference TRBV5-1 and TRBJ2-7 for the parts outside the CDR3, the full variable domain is KAGVTQTPRYLIKTRGQQVTLSCSPISGHRSVSWYQQTPGQGLQFLFEYFSETQRNKGNFPGRFSGRQFSNSRSEMNVSTLELGDSALYLCASSPDGTYEQYFGPGTRLTVT.